The source of this T cell receptor beta chain is a study of beta chain features in type 1 diabetes. The sequenced template was cDNA made from the entire isolated RNA. Here immunoSEQ multiplex PCR was the method, and the copy in TCRdb shows in-frame clones only, minus some. This repertoire shows 600,000 to 750,000 clones, around 12% found once; its top ten account for 0.095% to 0.15%. As concerns this clone: What it binds is not known.

Germline values: CDR1 GTSNPN, CDR2 SVGIG (reference sequence). The CDR3 contains 13 residues. The V and J ends lost 2 bases and 8 bases, in that order; junction bases with no gene match: 5. Overall study findings and caveats: It was not settled here whether HLA type affects TCRB rearrangement. Naive, central memory and Treg TCRB repertoires appeared more alike in patients than in healthy donors. Moderate but significant shortening of TCRB CDR3s was recorded in all four CD4+ subsets from Type 1 diabetes patients.

The TCR comes from a man younger than 40 with type 1 diabetes. V is TRBV30 and J is TRBJ1-4, with 7 nucleotides matching TRBD1. Sequencing was carried out using naive CD4+ T cells from blood. CDR3 protein: CAWSRGRGEKLFF. As DNA, the CDR3 is TGTGCCTGGAGTCGGGGCAGGGGGGAAAAACTGTTTTTT. Looking up the rest from reference TRBV30 and TRBJ1-4 gives the full variable domain: SQTIHQWPATLVQPVGSPLSLECTVEGTSNPNLYWYRQAAGRGLQLLFYSVGIGQISSEVPQNLSASRPQDRQFILSSKKLLLSDSGFYLCAWSRGRGEKLFFGSGTQLSVL.